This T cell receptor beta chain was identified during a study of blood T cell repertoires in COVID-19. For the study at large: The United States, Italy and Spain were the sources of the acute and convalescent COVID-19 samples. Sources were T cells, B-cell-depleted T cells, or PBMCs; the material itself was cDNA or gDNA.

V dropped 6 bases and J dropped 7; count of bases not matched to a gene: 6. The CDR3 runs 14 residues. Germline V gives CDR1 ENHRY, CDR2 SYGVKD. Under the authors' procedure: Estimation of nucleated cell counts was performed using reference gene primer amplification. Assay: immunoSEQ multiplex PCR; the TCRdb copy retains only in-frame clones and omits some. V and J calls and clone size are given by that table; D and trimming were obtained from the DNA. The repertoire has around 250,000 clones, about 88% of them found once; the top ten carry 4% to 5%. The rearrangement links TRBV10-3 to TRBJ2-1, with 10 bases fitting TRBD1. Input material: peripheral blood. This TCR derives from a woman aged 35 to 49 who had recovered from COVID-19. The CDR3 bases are TGTGCCATCAGGGGGGACAGGGGAGAGAATGAGCAGTTCTTC. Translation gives CAIRGDRGENEQFF.